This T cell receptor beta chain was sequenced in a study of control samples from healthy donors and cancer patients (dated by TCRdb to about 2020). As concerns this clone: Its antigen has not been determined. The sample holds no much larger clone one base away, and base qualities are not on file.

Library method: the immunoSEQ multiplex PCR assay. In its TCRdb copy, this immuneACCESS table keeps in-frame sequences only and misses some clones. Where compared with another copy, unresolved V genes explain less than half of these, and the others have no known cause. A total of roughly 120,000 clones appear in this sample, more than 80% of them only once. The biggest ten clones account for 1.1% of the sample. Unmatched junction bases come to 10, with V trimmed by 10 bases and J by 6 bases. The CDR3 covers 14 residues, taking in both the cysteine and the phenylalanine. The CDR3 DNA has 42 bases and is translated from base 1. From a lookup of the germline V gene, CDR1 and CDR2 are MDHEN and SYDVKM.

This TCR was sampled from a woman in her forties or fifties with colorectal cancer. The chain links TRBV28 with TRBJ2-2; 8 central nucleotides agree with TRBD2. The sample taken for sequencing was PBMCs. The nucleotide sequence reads TGTGCCACCTCAGGGAGGCGGGAGGCCGGGGAGCTGTTTTTT. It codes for CATSGRREAGELFF.